This T cell receptor beta chain was found in a study of shared clonotypes between healthy human individuals (dated by TCRdb to between 2020 and 2021). Context from the whole study: The cohort comprised a couple of women and a few men aged 18 to 49 years. For each donor, CD4 naive and CD4 memory were each given three plates, CD8 naive was given two plates, and CD8 memory was given one plate. To estimate repertoire size and how much clonotype sharing occurs between individuals, the study deeply sequenced the blood TCR repertoires of five healthy adults. Different laboratories and diverse techniques were used to prepare libraries and sequence TCR repertoires, to increase sequencing depth and limit assay-specific biases. Leukapheresis yielded between about 0.9 and 9.5 billion PBMCs per donor. What the research found in general, with its limitations: Pairwise subsampling indicated that sequencing depth was expected to affect the degree of clonotype sharing among donors. Higher generation probabilities were observed for clonotypes shared by all four sorted-subset donors than for non-shared clonotypes. Approximately 5% of naive CD4, 3.5% of naive CD8, roughly 2.5% of memory CD4, and about 0.4% of memory CD8 clonotypes were shared across several donors. Because the study included only a small number of donors, the genetic and exposure-history diversity represented was limited. Naive subsets generally had larger estimated clonotype richness than memory subsets. Sampling was limited to blood, and TCR repertoires in tissue likely differ from TCR repertoires in blood. Even with the large sequencing depth, rarefaction of the sorted-subset datasets indicated that sequencing was incomplete.

For the CD8 naive samples, CD45RO-negative cells were positively selected for CCR7, yielding a CD45RA+CCR7+ population from which TemRA cells were excluded. The donors were healthy, HIV-negative adults with no recently reported acute infections or vaccinations. All donors were Caucasian adults living in Nashville, Tennessee, USA. Blood was obtained by leukapheresis, after which PBMCs were separated by Ficoll-Histopaque density gradient centrifugation and cryopreserved in liquid nitrogen vapor phase. Analytical flow cytometry was used to check the purity and quantity of each magnetically sorted T cell population. Each sorted fraction had its genomic DNA isolated and then quantified by UV absorbance on a Nanodrop 2000c. This clone was detected only once. The specificity of this receptor is unknown. There are no base qualities to consult, and no much larger clone falls within one base. Its CDR3 holds 11 amino acids, cysteine through phenylalanine. Left in the record is the CDR3 DNA by itself, 33 bases read in frame from the first base. CDR1 and CDR2 were assigned from the germline V gene as SGHVS and FNYEAQ. V was cut back by 4 bases and J by 5 bases, leaving a gap of 5 bases between them.

TCR CDR3 regions were amplified from genomic DNA by multiplex PCR using the deep immunoSEQ assay. For each cell subset, the extracted genomic DNA was distributed evenly across all wells of several immunoSEQ 96-well plates, and each plate served as one replicate. For sorted subsets, around 200 ng genomic DNA, equal to approximately 30,000 T cell genomes, was loaded into each replicate PCR. The purified libraries were quantified using a Qubit 3.0 fluorometer, sized with a Bioanalyzer 2100, and then quantified again using the KAPA Library Quantification kit. A separate single-read 150-cycle Illumina NextSeq 550 flow cell was used to sequence each immunoSEQ 96-well plate. As for the authors' bioinformatics: The immunoSEQ output contained only junctional sequences without quality scores, so filtering could not match that applied to full-length reads. Sequences were annotated with PyIR, a Python wrapper for IgBLAST v1.9, using IMGT germline references to assign V/J genes and CDR3. Reads with weak V/J assignments (E-value above 1e-6), missing CDR3, stop codons, out-of-frame junctions, or ambiguous translated residues were removed. V3J clonotypes were defined as sequences sharing an identical inferred V gene, J gene, and CDR3 amino acid sequence. Percentage overlap between repertoires was calculated by dividing the number of shared unique clonotypes by the size of the smaller repertoire. Three approaches were used to assess repertoire richness: RTK rarefaction, the Chao1 estimator, and Recon v2.1 estimates of unobserved clonotypes. Generation probabilities for all TCRbeta clonotypes obtained by the gDNA method from several donors were computed using OLGA. Drawn from immuneACCESS, this table holds only the in-frame rearrangements with V and J called that TCRdb kept. Clones are partly lost; checked studies trace under half to an unresolved V gene and leave the rest unexplained. V and J calls and clone size come straight from that table; D and trimming were deduced from the DNA. This sample comprises 600,000 or so clones, 98% of them detected only once. The ten biggest clones cover 0.25% to 0.35% of the sample.

Sequenced material: naive CD8+ T cells sorted from blood. The cell subset or site label, read with the paper, signifies: CD45RA+CCR7+. The chain links TRBV7-6 with TRBJ1-2, with the D gene uncertain. The TCR originated in a man between 25 and 39 years old in good health. This receptor carries the CDR3 CASSSRYGYTF. The sequenced DNA is TGTGCCAGCAGCTCCCGTTATGGCTACACCTTC.